The following is a T cell receptor (beta chain) sequence with its context. Per the original data handling: Quantification of nucleated cells was approximated via reference gene primer amplification. The method was immunoSEQ multiplex PCR; TCRdb's version includes in-frame clones alone and lacks a portion of them. That table is the source of V, J and clone size, and D and trimming were worked out from the DNA. The repertoire consists of about 140,000 clones, with 87% occurring once and the leading ten covering around 0.91%. This specimen belongs to a study of blood T cell repertoires in COVID-19. The wider study: The United States, Italy and Spain provided the acute and convalescent COVID-19 samples. PBMCs, B-cell-depleted T cells, or T cells provided the cDNA or gDNA that made up the material.

CDR1 and CDR2 (germline): SGHTS, YDEGEE. Trimming removed 0 bases at V and 2 bases at J, with 10 bases between. The CDR3 has 15 amino acids. Sequencing was carried out using peripheral blood. This receptor was taken from a woman in her forties or fifties with acute or convalescent COVID-19. The chain is built from TRBV5-8 and TRBJ2-3; maybe TRBD2 (6 bases). This CDR3 reads CASSLGLEITDTQYF. As DNA, the CDR3 is TGTGCCAGCAGCTTGGGACTAGAGATCACAGATACGCAGTATTTT. The variable domain in full, completed from reference TRBV5-8 and TRBJ2-3, reads EAGVTQSPTHLIKTRGQQATLRCSPISGHTSVYWYQQALGLGLQFLLWYDEGEERNRGNFPPRFSGRQFPNYSSELNVNALELEDSALYLCASSLGLEITDTQYFGPGTRLTVL.